The clone carrying this T cell receptor (beta chain) was counted between two and nine times. The antigen remains undetermined. The sample holds other DNA sequences that translate to the same CDR3. This record belongs to a study of beta chain features in type 1 diabetes. About the study: Patients shared similar age, gender and cell yields with healthy donors.

Findings and limits, study-wide: In type 1 diabetes patients, VDJ junctions had fewer insertions; deletions at these junctions were more frequent. Patients with Type 1 diabetes showed moderately but significantly shorter TCRB CDR3s in all four CD4+ subsets.

It was one heparinised blood draw, averaging around 120 mL, that each donor gave. From germline, CDR1 is GTSNPN and CDR2 SVGIG (reference sequence). With 0 bases removed from V and 2 bases from J, the gap between germline ends came to 5 bases. This CDR3 region has 12 residues. Expressed TCRB transcripts were sequenced after all isolated RNA was converted to cDNA. Assay used: immunoSEQ multiplex PCR; TCRdb lists only in-frame clones, some missing. The sample has around 500,000 clones, around 10% seen once. The chain joins TRBV30 to TRBJ2-7; D is undetermined. The sample was naive CD4+ T cells from blood. The TCR was taken from a woman in her late teens or twenties in good health. Here the CDR3 DNA reads TGTGCCTGGAGTGTCGGACCCTACGAGCAGTACTTC. The encoded protein is CAWSVGPYEQYF.